The 19 T cell receptor beta chains reported below all come from one sample, sequenced in a study of blood T cell repertoires in COVID-19. The repertoire was sequenced with immunoSEQ multiplex PCR; TCRdb's copy has only in-frame clones and lacks some. This sample yields about 280,000 clones, of which approximately 85% are seen a single time; approximately 1% belongs to the top ten. The sequenced sample was PBMCs or T cells enriched from blood (not recorded which). These receptors were obtained from a woman younger than 45 who had recovered from COVID-19.

DNA of the CDR3: TGTGCCATCAGTGAGTCGAGGGACAGATCTTCCAACTATGGCTACACCTTC. The encoded protein is CAISESRDRSSNYGYTF. The chain uses TRBV10-3 and TRBJ1-2, with TRBD1 matching over 7 bases. In germline, CDR1 is ENHRY, CDR2 SYGVKD. V shed 0 bases, J shed 2 bases, and the junction held 9 bases outside the gene matches. This CDR3 region has 17 residues.

This chain connects TRBV4-2 to TRBJ2-3; TRBD2 might be the D (5 bases). V lost 0 bases to trimming and J lost 2 bases, with 15 bases between them. CDR1 is LGHNA and CDR2 is YNFKEQ in the germline V gene. This CDR3 spans 17 amino acids. This CDR3 is CASSQDEGSSLTDTQYF. Written as DNA, the CDR3 is TGTGCCAGCAGCCAAGATGAGGGAAGTTCCCTCACAGATACGCAGTATTTT.

This chain joins TRBV18 and TRBJ1-5; D is unresolved. The V gene lost 4 bases and the J gene lost 2 bases, with 6 bases spanning the gap. The CDR3 loop spans 13 amino acids. The germline CDR1 and CDR2 sequences are KGHSH and LQKENI. In nucleotides, the CDR3 is TGTGCCAGCTCACGGCAGGGCAATCAGCCCCAGCATTTT. Its translation is CASSRQGNQPQHF.

V gene TRBV5-4 combines with J gene TRBJ1-1, with TRBD1 identical over 7 bases. CDR3 size: 14 residues. Germline loops: CDR1 SGHNT, CDR2 YYREEE (reference sequence). V trimming: 4 bases; J trimming: 4 bases; junction bases outside the gene matches: 7. Here the CDR3 reads CASSPRGHLTEAFF. CDR3 nucleotide sequence: TGTGCCAGCAGCCCGAGGGGGCACCTCACTGAAGCTTTCTTT.

The chain carries TRBV6-5 and TRBJ2-7; TRBD2 matches at 8 bases. The V gene's germline CDR1 is MNHEY and CDR2 SVGAGI. The CDR3 totals 14 residues. V was pared by 6 bases and J by 2 bases, with 6 bases of the junction left unmatched. The chain's CDR3 is CASRGLESTYEQYF. The CDR3 DNA sequence: TGTGCCAGCAGGGGACTAGAGAGTACCTACGAGCAGTACTTC.

The chain combines TRBV4-3 with TRBJ2-3, with a possible D match to TRBD2 (5 bases). The CDR3 is made up of 13 amino acids. Deletions cut 3 bases from V and 7 bases from J, with 11 bases between. In germline, CDR1 is LGHNA, CDR2 YSLEER. This CDR3 is CASSQGRGNTQYF. In DNA form, the CDR3 reads TGCGCCAGCAGCCAGGGTCGGGGAAATACGCAGTATTTT.

V is TRBV7-8 and J is TRBJ2-2, with 7 positions matching TRBD1. The CDR3 covers 14 residues. The germline V gene encodes CDR1 SGHVS and CDR2 FQNEAQ. After removal of 7 bases from V and 7 bases from J, the junction contained 9 bases not matched to a gene. CDR3 protein: CASKVEGAGGELFF. As DNA, the CDR3 is TGTGCCAGCAAAGTCGAGGGGGCTGGCGGGGAGCTGTTTTTT. The variable domain in full, completed from reference TRBV7-8 and TRBJ2-2, reads GAGVSQSPRYKVAKRGQDVALRCDPISGHVSLFWYQQALGQGPEFLTYFQNEAQLDKSGLPSDRFFAERPEGSVSTLKIQRTQQEDSAVYLCASKVEGAGGELFFGEGSRLTVL.

The gene calls are TRBV5-4 and TRBJ2-5; tentatively, D is TRBD2 (5 bases). Germline V lookup: CDR1 SGHNT, CDR2 YYREEE (reference sequence). Trimming took off 1 base at V and 2 bases at J, with 9 bases between the two ends. There are 14 residues in the CDR3. As DNA, the CDR3 is TGTGCCAGCAGCTTGCGGAGGAGACAAGAGACCCAGTACTTC. This sequence encodes CASSLRRRQETQYF.

The CDR3 nucleotides are TGTGCCAGTAGTATCCTACTAGCGGGAGGGGCGGATGAGCAGTTCTTC. Translation gives CASSILLAGGADEQFF. V and J are TRBV19 and TRBJ2-1, with TRBD2 identical over 13 bases. Trimming at V came to 3 bases and at J to 8 bases, leaving 7 bases not matched to a gene. The germline V gene has CDR1 LNHDA and CDR2 SQIVND (reference sequence). The CDR3 has 16 amino acids.

The chain couples TRBV14 to TRBJ2-1, with 12 nucleotides matching TRBD2. The CDR3 has 17 residues. The germline CDR1 and CDR2 sequences are SGHDN and FVKESK. V was pared by 6 bases and J by 6 bases, with 12 bases of the junction left unmatched. The CDR3 DNA sequence: TGTGCCAGCAGTTTACTCCTCCTAGCGGGAGGGGGCAATGAGCAGTTCTTC. Protein: CASSLLLLAGGGNEQFF. The full variable domain, with the rest looked up from reference TRBV14 and TRBJ2-1, is EAGVTQFPSHSVIEKGQTVTLRCDPISGHDNLYWYRRVMGKEIKFLLHFVKESKQDESGMPNNRFLAERTGGTYSTLKVQPAELEDSGVYFCASSLLLLAGGGNEQFFGPGTRLTVL.

The J gene is TRBJ2-1, the V gene TRBV7-2; 10 bases map to TRBD1. The CDR3 length is 15 residues. V lost 0 bases, J lost 7 bases, and 3 bases stayed unmatched. CDR1 is SGHTA and CDR2 is FQGNSA in the germline V gene. The DNA for the CDR3 is TGTGCCAGCAGCTTAGCGGGACAGGGGATGAATGAGCAGTTCTTC. It yields the protein CASSLAGQGMNEQFF. The full variable domain, rest sourced from reference TRBV7-2 and TRBJ2-1, is GAGVSQSPSNKVTEKGKDVELRCDPISGHTALYWYRQSLGQGLEFLIYFQGNSAPDKSGLPSDRFSAERTGGSVSTLTIQRTQQEDSAVYLCASSLAGQGMNEQFFGPGTRLTVL.

The chain uses TRBV28 and TRBJ1-2; D not resolved. The CDR3 totals 12 residues. V was cut by 3 bases and J by 8 bases, with 10 bases left in between. The germline V gene encodes CDR1 MDHEN and CDR2 SYDVKM. CDR3: CASSLFGGGYTF. The CDR3 DNA sequence: TGTGCCAGCAGTTTGTTTGGCGGAGGCTACACCTTC.

The chain carries TRBV4-1 and TRBJ1-1, with a possible D match to TRBD1 (6 bases). The CDR3 length is 15 residues. V was cut by 1 base and J by 11 bases, with 20 bases left in between. The germline gives CDR1 MGHRA, CDR2 YSYEKL. DNA of the CDR3: TGCGCCAGCAGCCAAGTTTGGGGGCCCCCTTCAGGCGCTTTCTTT. Its protein product is CASSQVWGPPSGAFF.

The rearrangement joins TRBV19 to TRBJ1-6, with D unresolved. CDR3 length: 14 amino acids. With 4 bases removed from V and 3 bases from J, the gap between germline ends came to 7 bases. Germline V CDR1 and CDR2: LNHDA, SQIVND (reference sequence). The CDR3 DNA follows: TGTGCCAGTAGTACGGGAAACTATAATTCACCCCTCCACTTT. Translating gives CASSTGNYNSPLHF.

In its sample, this clone was seen a few times. The chain is built from TRBV28 and TRBJ2-7; 11 nucleotides match TRBD1. The V gene end was trimmed by 6 bases and the J gene end by 3 bases; junction bases not matched to a gene: 4. The CDR3 contains 14 residues. The germline V gene encodes CDR1 MDHEN and CDR2 SYDVKM. The CDR3 nucleotides read TGTGCCAGCAGGGTGGACAGGGGGCTCTACGAGCAGTACTTC. It translates to CASRVDRGLYEQYF.

V is TRBV28 and J is TRBJ2-7; 8 positions match TRBD2. The CDR3 length is 15 residues. The J segment lost 2 bases and the V segment lost 2 bases, leaving 5 bases of the junction unmatched. The germline CDR1 and CDR2 sequences are MDHEN and SYDVKM. CDR3 coding DNA: TGTGCCAGCAGTTTACCTGGACTAGCCGCCTACGAGCAGTACTTC. Protein product: CASSLPGLAAYEQYF.

The chain carries TRBV28 and TRBJ2-3; D not resolved. Deletions cut 7 bases from V and 0 bases from J, with 14 bases between. The CDR3 sequence is 15 residues long. CDR1 is MDHEN, CDR2 SYDVKM, per germline. The CDR3 DNA reads as TGTGCCAGCACCACGAGGAGAGTTAGCACAGATACGCAGTATTTT. Residues: CASTTRRVSTDTQYF.

CDR3 nucleotides: TGTGCCAGCAACCCGGGTCCCACAGATACGCAGTATTTT. Translating gives CASNPGPTDTQYF. This rearrangement joins TRBV12-3 or TRBV12-4 to TRBJ2-3; unclear D gene. Trimming cost V 7 bases and J 2 bases, with 10 bases left between them. The CDR3 loop spans 13 amino acids.

The CDR3 spells CASSSTPTGKQFF. The CDR3 DNA is TGTGCCAGCAGCTCTACACCGACAGGCAAGCAGTTCTTC. This sequence joins TRBV7-2 and TRBJ2-1; the D gene is possibly TRBD1 (6 bases). This CDR3 is 13 amino acids long. Trimming took 4 bases from V and 11 from J, leaving 15 bases between them. From germline, CDR1 is SGHTA and CDR2 FQGNSA.